The 16 T cell receptor beta chains listed next were all sequenced from one sample in a study of T-cell memory formation after mild COVID-19. TCRdb recomputed calls from the 5' RACE reads with MiXCR, one row per CDR3 protein. The table shows about 560,000 distinct CDR3 sequences, with roughly 18% occurring only once. Sequencing was performed on PBMCs or a T cell subset sorted from them (not recorded which). The receptors shown here come from an adult woman who had mild COVID-19 (a few samples of this study predate the infection). Cell type and time point are not known.

The chain recombines TRBV5-4 with TRBJ2-4; D is perhaps TRBD1 or TRBD2 (5 bases each). CDR1 and CDR2 from the germline V gene are SGHNT and YYREEE (reference sequence). The germline V and J ends were trimmed by 0 bases and 6 bases, with 7 bases remaining between them. The CDR3 covers 13 residues. The CDR3 coding sequence is TGTGCCAGCAGCTTGGGAGGGGTAAACATTCAGTACTTC. It codes for CASSLGGVNIQYF.

This clonotype has only a few counts. V usage is TRBV20-1 and J usage is TRBJ2-3, with a weak D call TRBD2 (5 bases). CDR1 DFQATT and CDR2 SNEGSKA come from the germline V gene (reference sequence). CDR3 length equals 15 residues. Trimming took 0 bases from V and 2 from J, leaving 12 bases between them. DNA for the CDR3: TGCAGTGCTAGAGAGGAGGTTCGGGTCACAGATACGCAGTATTTT. It is translated as CSAREEVRVTDTQYF.

This chain links TRBV6-2 or TRBV6-3 with TRBJ2-1; no reliable D call. Germline V gene lookup returns CDR1 MNHEY and CDR2 SVGEGT. CDR3 length: 12 residues. Trimming shortened V by 2 bases and J by 15 bases, and 14 bases separated the two germline ends. Here the CDR3 reads CASSYPETPLFF. DNA for the CDR3: TGTGCCAGCAGTTACCCAGAGACCCCGCTGTTCTTC.

The gene calls are TRBV20-1 and TRBJ2-3, with D perhaps TRBD2 (5 bases). CDR1 is DFQATT and CDR2 is SNEGSKA in the germline V gene (reference sequence). This CDR3 is built from 13 residues. V lost 3 bases, J lost 3 bases, and 10 bases lay in between. CDR3 sequence: CSASRRETDTQYF. The CDR3 DNA reads as TGCAGTGCTAGTCGCCGGGAAACAGATACGCAGTATTTT.

This clonotype turned up a few times. The V call is TRBV28, the J call TRBJ2-1, with TRBD2 matching over 12 bases. CDR3 length: 18 residues. Germline V gene data show CDR1 as MDHEN and CDR2 as SYDVKM. V gave up 2 bases and J gave up 5 bases; unmatched junction bases: 10. In nucleotides, the CDR3 is TGTGCCAGCAGTTTACTAGGCGAGACTAGCGGGGGTAACAATGAGCAGTTCTTC. Translating it yields CASSLLGETSGGNNEQFF.

This clonotype was seen more than once but under ten times. The chain is built from TRBV30 and TRBJ2-3; TRBD2 aligns across 10 bases. The germline CDR1 and CDR2 sequences are GTSNPN and SVGIG (reference sequence). The V gene end was trimmed by 1 base and the J gene end by 3 bases; junction bases not matched to a gene: 4. This CDR3 has 15 residues. The CDR3 reads CAWSGTAGGTDTQYF. CDR3 coding DNA: TGTGCCTGGAGTGGTACAGCGGGGGGGACAGATACGCAGTATTTT. The full variable domain, rest sourced from reference TRBV30 and TRBJ2-3, is SQTIHQWPATLVQPVGSPLSLECTVEGTSNPNLYWYRQAAGRGLQLLFYSVGIGQISSEVPQNLSASRPQDRQFILSSKKLLLSDSGFYLCAWSGTAGGTDTQYFGPGTRLTVL.

The rearrangement uses TRBV24-1 and TRBJ2-5; D call uncertain. This CDR3 has 12 residues. The V end lost 4 bases, the J end lost 5 bases, and 7 bases lay between the germline ends. Germline CDR1 reads KGHDR; CDR2 reads SFDVKD. DNA for the CDR3: TGTGCCACCAGTGACCGTCCGGAGACCCAGTACTTC. This codes for CATSDRPETQYF.

This clonotype was observed at least ten times. The rearrangement links TRBV20-1 to TRBJ2-1; 12 bases line up with TRBD2. CDR1 is DFQATT and CDR2 is SNEGSKA in the germline V gene (reference sequence). The CDR3 contains 13 residues. J gave up 8 bases and V 5 bases, and 4 bases lay outside the gene matches. The CDR3 region has the DNA TGCAGTGCTCCACTAGCGGGAGGCCATGAGCAGTTCTTC. It specifies CSAPLAGGHEQFF.

The CDR3 DNA follows: TGCGCCAGCAGGGGGGGTCATCCCTACGAGCAGTACTTC. It yields the protein CASRGGHPYEQYF. The chain has TRBV5-1 and TRBJ2-7; D is perhaps TRBD2 (6 bases). The ends were cut back, 5 bases at V and 2 bases at J, with 11 bases in the middle. The CDR3 loop spans 13 amino acids. Germline values: CDR1 SGHRS, CDR2 YFSETQ.

A few counts support this clonotype. This chain links TRBV15 with TRBJ2-5, with D perhaps TRBD2 (7 bases). Germline CDR1 LNHNV, CDR2 YYDKDF (reference sequence). With 5 bases removed from V and 10 bases from J, the gap between germline ends came to 17 bases. There are 13 residues in the CDR3. The CDR3 loop reads CATSPGGREVQYF. The CDR3 nucleotides are TGTGCCACCAGCCCCGGGGGGCGAGAGGTCCAGTACTTC.

This clonotype was seen only a few times. In DNA form, the CDR3 reads TGTGCCTGGAGTGTAAACGAAAAACTGTTTTTT. Its protein is CAWSVNEKLFF. The chain couples TRBV30 to TRBJ1-4; D is ambiguous. The germline V gene has CDR1 GTSNPN and CDR2 SVGIG (reference sequence). V shed 0 bases and J shed 8 bases, with 4 bases lying between them. This CDR3 contains 11 residues.

This clonotype occurred many times. The rearrangement joins TRBV3-1 to TRBJ2-7; D remains ambiguous. V gave up 4 bases and J gave up 2 bases, with 15 bases separating them. This CDR3 is built from 15 residues. CDR1 LGHDT and CDR2 YNNKEL come from the germline V gene (reference sequence). The CDR3 here is CASSPSFSPTYEQYF. In DNA form, the CDR3 reads TGTGCCAGCAGCCCGAGTTTCTCGCCTACCTACGAGCAGTACTTC.

This clonotype appeared a few times. This sequence joins TRBV5-1 and TRBJ2-3; 10 bases map to TRBD1. Looked up from germline, CDR1 is SGHRS and CDR2 is YFSETQ. The CDR3 contains 15 residues. V lost 4 bases, J lost 3 bases, and 5 bases stayed unmatched. The CDR3 nucleotides are TGCGCCAGCAGCCCAGACAGGGGGCGGACAGATACGCAGTATTTT. It is translated as CASSPDRGRTDTQYF.

The chain joins TRBV29-1 to TRBJ2-7; TRBD1 is a possible D gene (5 bases). The CDR3 runs to 12 residues. The V end was cut by 2 bases, the J end by 6 bases, with 11 bases between. CDR1 SQVTM and CDR2 ANQGSEA come from the germline V gene. In nucleotides, the CDR3 is TGCAGCGTTGAACGACAGAATTCCGAGCAGTACTTC. Translating gives CSVERQNSEQYF.

This clonotype was picked up a small number of times. This rearrangement joins TRBV3-1 to TRBJ2-1, with 10 bases matching TRBD2. The CDR3 sequence is 14 residues long. Germline CDR1 is LGHDT and CDR2 is YNNKEL (reference sequence). V trimming: 7 bases; J trimming: 8 bases; junction bases outside the gene matches: 8. The CDR3 loop reads CASTSGSIWDEQFF. The CDR3 nucleotides are TGTGCCAGCACTAGCGGGAGTATTTGGGATGAGCAGTTCTTC.

In this sample, this clonotype turned up a few times. The genes are TRBV7-9 and TRBJ2-7; 7 bases are shared with TRBD1. Germline V CDR1 and CDR2: SEHNR, FQNEAQ (reference sequence). This CDR3 is built from 19 residues. The V gene end was trimmed by 0 bases and the J gene end by 2 bases; junction bases not matched to a gene: 16. The CDR3 spells CASSLALGTGDPFPYEQYF. CDR3 nucleotides: TGTGCCAGCAGCTTAGCGCTCGGTACAGGGGATCCCTTCCCCTACGAGCAGTACTTC.